This T cell receptor (beta chain) is from a study of cytomegalovirus exposure and HLA in healthy donors. V was pared by 0 bases and J by 4 bases, with 9 bases between. Per germline, CDR1 MNHNY and CDR2 SVGAGI (reference sequence). The CDR3 has 14 residues. Study-level points and caveats: The study listed 164 cytomegalovirus-associated TCR beta chains. In a later analysis, V- and J-gene trimming of beta chains associated with a DCLRE1C missense variant, replicated independently. An assumption of roughly uniform sequencing depth across donors underlay the presence/absence analyses. With high specificity and sensitivity, the classifier reportedly diagnosed cytomegalovirus status.

Concerning this clone itself: Its antigen is not identified.

The study ran its PCR with 60 Vbeta and 13 Jbeta primers. Assay used: immunoSEQ multiplex PCR; TCRdb lists only in-frame clones, some missing. This sample contains 100,000 or so clones. This receptor was identified in a man aged 50 to 59 in good health and CMV-seronegative. The chain carries TRBV6-6 and TRBJ1-2; D is possibly TRBD1 (5 bases). Sequencing input: PBMCs. The CDR3 loop reads CASSYSGGIYGYTF. The DNA of the CDR3 is TGTGCCAGCAGTTACTCGGGGGGGATCTATGGCTACACCTTC.